The present entry profiles one TCR beta chain with its context. Treatment denoted: oral pan-JAK inhibitor, 5-10 mg twice daily. The sample originates from a study of CD8+ T cells in alopecia areata. Study details: At a dose of 5 to 10 mg twice daily, oral tofacitinib was given to treated patients.

Per the germline V gene, CDR1 is GTSNPN and CDR2 is SVGIG (reference sequence). V lost 3 bases to trimming and J lost 8 bases, with 16 bases between them. The CDR3 is 13 amino acids. RNA, once extracted, was reverse transcribed into cDNA for use as the sequencing template. Assay used: immunoSEQ multiplex PCR; TCRdb lists only in-frame clones, some missing. The sample carries fewer than 350,000 clones, 55% to 75% recorded once. This chain connects TRBV30 to TRBJ1-2; a possible D gene is TRBD1 (5 bases). This material consisted of CD4+ T cells sorted from blood, taken at week 24, from a patient treated with tofacitinib. The sequence was obtained from a human donor with alopecia areata. DNA of the CDR3: TGTGCCTGGAGCAGTGGGGGTTCCTTGGGCTACACCTTC. Its translation: CAWSSGGSLGYTF.